This T cell receptor beta chain derives from a study of technical replicates of blood from several donors. Measured with immunoSEQ multiplex PCR; TCRdb has only the in-frame clones, and not every one. The profile shows some 8,900 clones, roughly nine tenths of them singletons. The length of the CDR3 is 11 residues. The V end was cut by 3 bases, the J end by 3 bases, with 3 bases between. CDR1 and CDR2 (germline): SGHRS, YFSETQ. The clonotype originates from a human donor in good health. This chain uses TRBV5-1 with TRBJ2-5, with D hard to call. The sample was PBMCs. The CDR3 is CASSSKETQYF. CDR3 in DNA: TGCGCCAGCAGCTCCAAAGAGACCCAGTACTTC.